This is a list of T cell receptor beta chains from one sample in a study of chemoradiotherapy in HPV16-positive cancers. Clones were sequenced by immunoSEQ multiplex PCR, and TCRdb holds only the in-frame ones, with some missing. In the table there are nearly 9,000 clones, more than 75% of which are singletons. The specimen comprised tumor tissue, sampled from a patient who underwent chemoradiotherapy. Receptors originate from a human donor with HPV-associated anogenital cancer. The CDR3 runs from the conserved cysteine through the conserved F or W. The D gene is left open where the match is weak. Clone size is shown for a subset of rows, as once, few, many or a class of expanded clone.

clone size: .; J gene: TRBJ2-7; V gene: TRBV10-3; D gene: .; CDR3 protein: CAISEGGGDEQYF; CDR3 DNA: TGTGCCATCAGTGAGGGTGGAGGGGACGAGCAGTACTTC
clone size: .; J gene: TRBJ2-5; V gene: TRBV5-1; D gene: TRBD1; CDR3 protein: CASSTDRGPWEAQYF; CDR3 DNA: TGCGCCAGCAGCACCGACAGGGGGCCGTGGGAGGCCCAGTACTTC
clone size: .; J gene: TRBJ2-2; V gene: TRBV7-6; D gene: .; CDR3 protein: CASSPYSGYGGGELFF; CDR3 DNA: TGTGCCAGCAGTCCGTATAGCGGCTACGGGGGCGGGGAGCTGTTTTTT
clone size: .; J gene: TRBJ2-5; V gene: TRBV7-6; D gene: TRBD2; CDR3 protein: CASRLAGEGETQYF; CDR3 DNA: TGTGCCAGCCGACTAGCGGGAGAGGGGGAGACCCAGTACTTC
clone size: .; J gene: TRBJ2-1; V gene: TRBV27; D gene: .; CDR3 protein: CASSLRHLAYNEQFF; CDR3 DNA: TGTGCCAGCAGTTTAAGGCACCTCGCATACAATGAGCAGTTCTTC
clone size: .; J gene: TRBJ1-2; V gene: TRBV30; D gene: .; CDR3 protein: CAWRTPPLGYTF; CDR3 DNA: TGTGCCTGGAGGACTCCCCCGCTTGGCTACACCTTC
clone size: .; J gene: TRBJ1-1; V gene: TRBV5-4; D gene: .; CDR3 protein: CASSLVRGNTEAFF; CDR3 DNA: TGTGCCAGCAGCTTGGTCAGGGGAAACACTGAAGCTTTCTTT
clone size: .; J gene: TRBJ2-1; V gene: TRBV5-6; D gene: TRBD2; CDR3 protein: CASSRRGGLAGYGEQFF; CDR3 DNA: TGTGCCAGCAGCCGACGAGGCGGGCTAGCGGGGTACGGTGAGCAGTTCTTC
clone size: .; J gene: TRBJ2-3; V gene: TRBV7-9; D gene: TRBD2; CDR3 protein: CASTRSGIADTQYF; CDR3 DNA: TGTGCCAGCACTCGGAGCGGGATCGCAGATACGCAGTATTTT
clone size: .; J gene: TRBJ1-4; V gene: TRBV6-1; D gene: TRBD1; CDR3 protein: CASSAWTGTNEKLFF; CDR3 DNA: TGTGCCAGCAGTGCCTGGACAGGGACTAATGAAAAACTGTTTTTT
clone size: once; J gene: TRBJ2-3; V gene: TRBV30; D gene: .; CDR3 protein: CAWSGGGGSDTQYF; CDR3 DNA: TGTGCCTGGAGTGGGGGCGGGGGCTCAGATACGCAGTATTTT
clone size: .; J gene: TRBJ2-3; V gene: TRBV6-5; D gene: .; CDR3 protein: CASSYGGQPNTQYF; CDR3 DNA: TGTGCCAGCAGTTACGGGGGACAACCTAATACGCAGTATTTT
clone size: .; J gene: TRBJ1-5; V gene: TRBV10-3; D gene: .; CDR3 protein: CAISATTASNQPQHF; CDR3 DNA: TGTGCCATCAGCGCGACGACAGCTAGCAATCAGCCCCAGCATTTT
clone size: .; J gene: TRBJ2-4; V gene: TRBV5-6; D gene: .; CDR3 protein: CASSPDGGVKNIQYF; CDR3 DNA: TGTGCCAGCAGCCCGGACGGGGGAGTCAAAAACATTCAGTACTTC
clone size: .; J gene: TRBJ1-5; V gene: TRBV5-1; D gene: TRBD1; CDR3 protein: CASSLMGQSLEPQHF; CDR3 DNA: TGCGCCAGCAGCTTGATGGGACAGTCCCTTGAGCCCCAGCATTTT
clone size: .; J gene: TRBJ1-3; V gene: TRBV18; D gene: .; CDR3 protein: CASSPELSSGNTIYF; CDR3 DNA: TGTGCCAGCTCACCAGAACTGAGCTCTGGAAACACCATATATTTT
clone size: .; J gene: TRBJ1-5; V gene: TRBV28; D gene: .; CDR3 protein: CASSFPQTLGQPQHF; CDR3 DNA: TGTGCCAGCAGTTTTCCCCAGACTTTGGGCCAGCCCCAGCATTTT
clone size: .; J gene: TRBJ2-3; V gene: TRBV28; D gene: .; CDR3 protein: CASSANPGVGDTQYF; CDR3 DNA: TGTGCCAGCAGTGCGAACCCCGGGGTTGGGGATACGCAGTATTTT
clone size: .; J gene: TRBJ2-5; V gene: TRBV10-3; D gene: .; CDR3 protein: CAISVSQETQYF; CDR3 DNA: TGTGCCATCAGTGTAAGCCAAGAGACCCAGTACTTC
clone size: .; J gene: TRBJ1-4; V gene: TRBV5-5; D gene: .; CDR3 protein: CASSVWGVGTNEKLFF; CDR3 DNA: TGTGCCAGCAGCGTTTGGGGGGTTGGAACTAATGAAAAACTGTTTTTT